This TCR beta chain is drawn from a study of blood T cell repertoires in COVID-19. For the study at large: T cells, B-cell-depleted T cells, or PBMCs provided the cDNA or gDNA that served as material.

Authors' data handling: From reference gene primer amplification, estimates of nucleated cell counts were derived. Profiling relied on immunoSEQ multiplex PCR, and the TCRdb table lists in-frame clones only, not all of them. V and J calls and clone size follow that table, whereas D and trimming were derived from the DNA. The table includes some 230,000 clones, around 86% detected once. The CDR3 length is 14 residues. Germline V lookup: CDR1 LGHNA, CDR2 YNFKEQ. Trimming took 0 bases from V and 9 from J, leaving 12 bases between them. Sequences were obtained from peripheral blood. The sequence derives from a man aged 25 to 45 who had recovered from COVID-19. The V gene is TRBV4-2, the J gene TRBJ1-5; TRBD1 might be the D (5 bases). In DNA, the CDR3 is TGTGCCAGCAGCCAAGATGGCGGGGGTCGGCCCCAGCATTTT. This translates into CASSQDGGGRPQHF.